The 25 T cell receptor beta chains reported below all come from one sample, sequenced in a study of T cell responses to AZD1222 COVID-19 vaccine. Some clones are missing from TCRdb's copy, which holds only in-frame ones; the method was immunoSEQ multiplex PCR. The table lists about 120,000 clones, around 91% of them singletons. The sample was peripheral blood, taken 28 days after the second AZD1222 dose. All receptors come from an adult who received the AZD1222 COVID-19 vaccine.

The chain uses TRBV6-2 or TRBV6-3 and TRBJ2-7, with D possibly being TRBD1 (6 bases). The CDR3 spans 14 residues. Germline CDR1 reads MNHEY; CDR2 reads SVGEGT. Trimming cost V 6 bases and J 4 bases, with 16 bases left between them. CDR3 loop: CASSQGTLHYEQYF. CDR3 DNA sequence: TGTGCCAGCAGCCAAGGGACACTTCATTACGAGCAGTACTTC.

The V call is TRBV6-6, the J call TRBJ1-1, with a possible D match to TRBD1 (5 bases). The germline V and J ends were trimmed by 2 bases and 3 bases, with 10 bases remaining between them. This CDR3 has 14 amino acids. Germline V gene sequence: CDR1 MNHNY, CDR2 SVGAGI (reference sequence). CDR3 in DNA: TGTGCCAGCAGTTACAGGGGATTGGACACTGAAGCTTTCTTT. As protein: CASSYRGLDTEAFF.

This clone was detected once. The gene calls are TRBV9 and TRBJ2-1; a possible D gene is TRBD1 (5 bases). Germline CDR1 SGDLS, CDR2 YYNGEE. This CDR3 spans 15 amino acids. The germline V and J ends were trimmed by 0 bases and 4 bases, with 11 bases remaining between them. CDR3 nucleotide sequence: TGTGCCAGCAGCGTAGTGGCAGGGTCTTACAATGAGCAGTTCTTC. This translates into CASSVVAGSYNEQFF.

V and J are TRBV11-2 and TRBJ2-3, with 9 bases lining up with TRBD2. CDR1 SGHAT and CDR2 FQNNGV come from the germline V gene. The V and J ends lost 1 base and 3 bases, in that order; junction bases with no gene match: 5. This CDR3 spans 16 amino acids. The CDR3 protein is CASSLGRLAVTDTQYF. The CDR3 coding sequence is TGTGCCAGCAGCTTAGGTAGACTAGCGGTGACAGATACGCAGTATTTT.

The rearrangement joins TRBV5-5 to TRBJ2-1; possibly TRBD1 or TRBD2 for D (7 bases each). The ends were cut back, 4 bases at V and 4 bases at J, with 21 bases in the middle. CDR1 and CDR2 from the germline V gene are SGHKS and YYEKEE (reference sequence). The length of the CDR3 is 17 residues. The CDR3 region is CASSLAGRGTDYNEQFF. The CDR3 bases are TGTGCCAGCAGCCTGGCAGGGCGGGGGACAGATTACAATGAGCAGTTCTTC.

This clone appeared once. This sequence joins TRBV3-1 (or the pseudogene TRBV3-2) and TRBJ2-2, with 7 bases that match TRBD1. The V gene end was trimmed by 4 bases and the J gene end by 10 bases; junction bases not matched to a gene: 9. The CDR3 has 14 residues. Germline values: CDR1 LGHDT, CDR2 YNNKEL (reference sequence). The CDR3 loop is CASSPPDRFTELFF. The CDR3 nucleotides read TGTGCCAGCAGCCCCCCGGACAGGTTTACGGAGCTGTTTTTT.

This clone appeared once. This chain uses TRBV19 with TRBJ2-5; D perhaps matches TRBD1 (6 bases). Germline values: CDR1 LNHDA, CDR2 SQIVND (reference sequence). The CDR3 has 14 amino acids. Trimming removed 3 bases at V and 5 bases at J, with 13 bases between. The CDR3 loop is CASSMSGAGETQYF. DNA for the CDR3: TGTGCCAGTAGTATGTCAGGGGCAGGCGAGACCCAGTACTTC.

The chain joins TRBV3-1 (or the pseudogene TRBV3-2) to TRBJ1-3, with D perhaps TRBD1 (6 bases). Germline CDR1 and CDR2: LGHDT and YNNKEL (reference sequence). The length of the CDR3 is 13 residues. Trimming removed 4 bases at V and 2 bases at J, with 6 bases between. Here the CDR3 reads CASSRTAGNTIYF. DNA of the CDR3: TGTGCCAGCAGCCGGACAGCTGGAAACACCATATATTTT.

The chain recombines TRBV7-4 with TRBJ2-7; no definite D call. The V gene's germline CDR1 is SGHVT and CDR2 SQSDAQ. Trimming removed 1 base at V and 3 bases at J, with 13 bases between. The CDR3 extends over 15 amino acids. CDR3 bases: TGTGCCAGCAGCTTAGATGCCAACCCCTACTACGAGCAGTACTTC. Translating gives CASSLDANPYYEQYF.

A single count supports this clone. The V and J genes are TRBV10-3 and TRBJ2-7, with a tentative D call TRBD2 (6 bases). CDR1 is ENHRY and CDR2 is SYGVKD in the germline V gene. The CDR3 covers 14 residues. The V and J ends lost 6 bases and 3 bases respectively, with 15 bases between them. The DNA of the CDR3 is TGTGCCATCAGCGATAGCGGACCTGACTACGAGCAGTACTTC. It yields the protein CAISDSGPDYEQYF.

This chain joins TRBV6-5 and TRBJ2-1; D may match TRBD1 or TRBD2 (5 bases each). V was shortened by 4 bases and J by 9 bases, with 19 bases between the two germline ends. The CDR3 extends over 15 amino acids. The germline CDR1 and CDR2 sequences are MNHEY and SVGAGI. The CDR3 nucleotides read TGTGCCAGCAGTTGGGGCCGGTCTATCGGGACTGAGCAGTTCTTC. It yields the protein CASSWGRSIGTEQFF.

J is TRBJ2-3 and V is TRBV10-1; 7 nucleotides agree with TRBD2. This CDR3 contains 16 residues. CDR1 is WNHNN and CDR2 is SYGVQD in the germline V gene (reference sequence). V shed 4 bases and J 4 bases; nucleotides not matched to a gene: 11. This chain's CDR3 is CASSGVAGSGPDTQYF. DNA of the CDR3: TGCGCCAGCAGTGGAGTAGCGGGTTCGGGCCCAGATACGCAGTATTTT.

This clone appeared once. The J gene is TRBJ1-1, the V gene TRBV3-1 (or the pseudogene TRBV3-2), with a possible D match to TRBD1 (5 bases). Germline CDR1 LGHDT, CDR2 YNNKEL (reference sequence). CDR3 size: 13 residues. Trimming pared 7 bases from V and 1 base from J, leaving 10 bases between. The CDR3 DNA sequence: TGTGCCAGCAACTTCGACAGGAACACTGAAGCTTTCTTT. Amino acid sequence: CASNFDRNTEAFF.

The J gene is TRBJ2-7, the V gene TRBV2; TRBD2 is a possible D gene (8 bases). There are 13 residues in the CDR3. V lost 10 bases, J lost 6 bases, and 19 bases lay in between. CDR1 is SNHLY, CDR2 FYNNEI, per germline. The CDR3 DNA follows: TGTGCCACCGGGGGGGACAGCCCATTCGAGCAGTACTTC. It codes for CATGGDSPFEQYF.

This chain uses TRBV30 with TRBJ1-2; tentatively, D is TRBD1 (5 bases). The CDR3 has 13 amino acids. CDR1 is GTSNPN and CDR2 is SVGIG in the germline V gene (reference sequence). Trimming removed 3 bases from V and 7 bases from J, with 15 bases in between. The CDR3 reads CAWSRWGSVGYTF. CDR3 DNA: TGTGCCTGGAGCCGATGGGGGTCGGTTGGCTACACCTTC.

Here the CDR3 reads CASSLRLAGAETQYF. The CDR3 DNA reads as TGTGCCAGCAGTTTAAGGCTAGCGGGAGCGGAGACCCAGTACTTC. This sequence joins TRBV28 and TRBJ2-5; 10 nucleotides line up with TRBD2. The CDR3 is made up of 15 amino acids. V lost 2 bases, J lost 5 bases, and 5 bases stayed unmatched. The germline CDR1 and CDR2 sequences are MDHEN and SYDVKM.

The genes are TRBV5-1 and TRBJ1-1; 7 nucleotides line up with TRBD1. The germline CDR1 and CDR2 sequences are SGHRS and YFSETQ. CDR3 length: 15 amino acids. V dropped 4 bases and J dropped 0; count of bases not matched to a gene: 6. The CDR3, as DNA: TGCGCCAGCAGCCCGATGACAGGGTTGAACACTGAAGCTTTCTTT. Amino acid sequence: CASSPMTGLNTEAFF.

This chain links TRBV5-1 with TRBJ2-1, with 8 nucleotides matching TRBD1. Germline CDR1 reads SGHRS; CDR2 reads YFSETQ. This CDR3 spans 16 amino acids. V gave up 4 bases and J gave up 4 bases; unmatched junction bases: 10. CDR3 region: CASSPSDRGSYNEQFF. The CDR3 nucleotides are TGCGCCAGCAGCCCATCAGACAGGGGCTCTTACAATGAGCAGTTCTTC.

The rearrangement links TRBV5-4 to TRBJ2-7; D is uncertain. The CDR3 is 13 residues long. Germline CDR1 SGHNT, CDR2 YYREEE (reference sequence). V was trimmed by 2 bases and J by 0 bases, leaving 6 bases between them. Written as DNA, the CDR3 is TGTGCCAGCAGCTTACGGACCTCCTACGAGCAGTACTTC. This sequence encodes CASSLRTSYEQYF.

CDR3 sequence (DNA): TGTGCCAGCAGCGGAGGGGCGGGAGGGTGGAATGAGCAGTTCTTC. It yields the protein CASSGGAGGWNEQFF. V is TRBV9 and J is TRBJ2-1; 9 nucleotides agree with TRBD2. There are 15 residues in the CDR3. Per germline, CDR1 SGDLS and CDR2 YYNGEE. V trimming: 3 bases; J trimming: 7 bases; junction bases outside the gene matches: 8.

The DNA of the CDR3 is TGTGCCAGCAGCTTAATGGGTCAAGGTCACGAGCAGTACTTC. It translates to CASSLMGQGHEQYF. The V call is TRBV7-3, the J call TRBJ2-7; D not resolved. CDR1 and CDR2 (germline): SGHTA, FQGTGA. V lost 1 base, J lost 5 bases, and 12 bases lay in between. There are 14 residues in the CDR3.

V and J are TRBV27 and TRBJ1-5, with D possibly TRBD1 on 6 matching bases. The CDR3 loop spans 14 amino acids. The V end was cut by 3 bases, the J end by 4 bases, with 10 bases between. Germline values: CDR1 MNHEY, CDR2 SMNVEV (reference sequence). CDR3 protein: CASSLTGDNQPQHF. DNA of the CDR3: TGTGCCAGCAGTTTGACAGGAGATAATCAGCCCCAGCATTTT.

The genes are TRBV3-1 (or the pseudogene TRBV3-2) and TRBJ2-1; D not resolved. Germline-derived CDR1 and CDR2 are LGHDT and YNNKEL (reference sequence). The CDR3 runs to 12 residues. Trimming took off 1 base at V and 6 bases at J, with 4 bases between the two ends. CDR3 amino acids: CASSQASNEQFF. The CDR3 nucleotides are TGTGCCAGCAGCCAAGCGTCCAATGAGCAGTTCTTC.

The V gene is TRBV3-1 (or the pseudogene TRBV3-2), the J gene TRBJ1-4, with D uncertain. V shed 0 bases and J shed 11 bases, with 13 bases lying between them. Germline V gene sequence: CDR1 LGHDT, CDR2 YNNKEL (reference sequence). CDR3 length equals 14 residues. CDR3 sequence reads: CASSQDIPNGKLFF. The CDR3 DNA reads as TGTGCCAGCAGCCAAGATATCCCGAATGGGAAACTGTTTTTT.

This clone was observed a single time. The chain links TRBV28 to TRBJ1-2; 7 nucleotides align to TRBD1. In germline, CDR1 is MDHEN, CDR2 SYDVKM. Trimming at V came to 2 bases and at J to 7 bases, leaving 1 base not matched to a gene. The CDR3 covers 12 residues. The DNA of the CDR3 is TGTGCCAGCAGTTTAAGACAGGGTGGCTACACCTTC. This encodes CASSLRQGGYTF.